This T cell receptor beta chain was identified in a study of shared clonotypes between healthy human individuals. Study as a whole: Three plates were used per donor for CD4 naive, three for CD4 memory, two for CD8 naive and one for CD8 memory. Study-level points and caveats: A small donor pool kept down the genetic and exposure-history diversity that was represented.

CD45RO-negative, CCR7-selected cells formed the naive CD8 fraction, which excluded terminally differentiated effector memory CD45RA+ cells. TCRdb's table, derived via immunoSEQ multiplex PCR, lists solely in-frame clones and lacks some. The table has nearly 2 million clones, approximately 95% seen once; the top ten hold approximately 1%. This clone turned up a few times. Antigen unknown. The germline V gene has CDR1 SEHNR and CDR2 FQNEAQ (reference sequence). This CDR3 is built from 11 residues. V lost 0 bases to trimming and J lost 10 bases, with 6 bases between them. The sequence was obtained from a man between 18 and 29 years old in good health. The chain recombines TRBV7-9 with TRBJ1-1; the D is unclear. Input material: naive CD8+ T cells sorted from blood. CDR3 coding DNA: TGTGCCAGCAGCTTAGCGGAGTCAGCTTTCTTT. It translates to CASSLAESAFF.